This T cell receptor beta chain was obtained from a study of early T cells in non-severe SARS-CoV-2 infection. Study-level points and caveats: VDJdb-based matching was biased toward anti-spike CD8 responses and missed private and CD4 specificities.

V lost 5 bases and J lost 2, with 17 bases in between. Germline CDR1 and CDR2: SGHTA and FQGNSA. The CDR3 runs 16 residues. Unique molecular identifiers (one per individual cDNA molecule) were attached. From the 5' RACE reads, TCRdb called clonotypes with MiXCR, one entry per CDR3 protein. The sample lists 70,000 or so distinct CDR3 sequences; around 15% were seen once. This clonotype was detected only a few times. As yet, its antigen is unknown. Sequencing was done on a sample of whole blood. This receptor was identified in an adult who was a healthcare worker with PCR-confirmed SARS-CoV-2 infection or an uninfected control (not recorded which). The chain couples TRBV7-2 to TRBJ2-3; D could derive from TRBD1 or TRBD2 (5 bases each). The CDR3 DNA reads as TGTGCCAGCAGCCCAGAGGCTAGAGGGGCCACAGATACGCAGTATTTT. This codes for CASSPEARGATDTQYF. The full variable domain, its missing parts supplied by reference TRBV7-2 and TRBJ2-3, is GAGVSQSPSNKVTEKGKDVELRCDPISGHTALYWYRQSLGQGLEFLIYFQGNSAPDKSGLPSDRFSAERTGGSVSTLTIQRTQQEDSAVYLCASSPEARGATDTQYFGPGTRLTVL.